A selection of T cell receptor beta chains follows, all from one sample in a study of blood T cell repertoires in COVID-19. Method: immunoSEQ multiplex PCR; TCRdb's copy keeps in-frame clones and lacks some. The sample lists about 200,000 clones; around 84% were seen once. The sequenced sample was peripheral blood. These receptor sequences come from a man in his 60s with acute or convalescent COVID-19. The CDR3 runs from the conserved cysteine through the conserved F or W. The D gene is left open where the match is weak. Only some rows state a clone size, as once, few, many or a class for expanded clones.

TRBV6-2/TRBV6-3,few,TRBJ2-7,-,TGTGCCAGCAGTTACTCGACAGCCTCCTACGAGCAGTACTTC,CASSYSTASYEQYF
TRBV18,-,TRBJ1-1,TRBD1,TGTGCCAGCTCACTACAGGGGGCTGACACTGAAGCTTTCTTT,CASSLQGADTEAFF
TRBV5-1,-,TRBJ2-1,TRBD2,TGCGCCAGCAGCTTTTTGGCGGGGGGAGAGGGCCACAATGAGCAGTTCTTC,CASSFLAGGEGHNEQFF
TRBV7-6,-,TRBJ2-2,TRBD1,TGTGCCAGCAGCTTAGGCCAGGGGGAAACCGGGGAGCTGTTTTTT,CASSLGQGETGELFF
TRBV4-1,-,TRBJ2-7,TRBD2,TGCGCCAGCAGCCAGGGGGCTACTAGCGGGGGGGCCTACGAGCAGTACTTC,CASSQGATSGGAYEQYF
TRBV2,-,TRBJ1-5,-,TGTGCCAGCAAAAGGACAGTAGGGAATCAGCCCCAGCATTTT,CASKRTVGNQPQHF
TRBV28,-,TRBJ1-6,-,TGTGCCAGCAGTTCTTATTCACCCCTCCACTTT,CASSSYSPLHF
TRBV28,-,TRBJ2-7,TRBD2,TGTGCCAGCAGTTCTCGACTAGCGGGGTACTTC,CASSSRLAGYF
TRBV7-2,-,TRBJ2-7,-,TGTGCCAGCAGCTTCGGACAGAGGGACTACGAGCAGTACTTC,CASSFGQRDYEQYF
TRBV5-1,once,TRBJ2-3,TRBD2,TGCGCCAGCGGGACTAGCGGGGGGGCCTTCGCCACAGATACGCAGTATTTT,CASGTSGGAFATDTQYF
TRBV5-1,-,TRBJ1-6,TRBD1,TGCGCCAGCAGAGGGACAGGGCCCAATAATTCACCCCTCCACTTT,CASRGTGPNNSPLHF
TRBV5-1,once,TRBJ2-7,-,TGCGCCAGCAGCTTGGCTTCTCCTGGGGGCAAGGGCTACGAGCAGTACTTC,CASSLASPGGKGYEQYF
TRBV7-3,-,TRBJ2-3,-,TGTGCCAGCAGCCCGAGCCGGGGGAAGAGCACAGATACGCAGTATTTT,CASSPSRGKSTDTQYF
TRBV2,-,TRBJ1-4,TRBD1,TGTGCCAGCAGCGCAGGGGGGTTCACTAATGAAAAACTGTTTTTT,CASSAGGFTNEKLFF
TRBV2,-,TRBJ2-7,-,TGTGCCCTGGGCCCACTTTACGAGCAGTACTTC,CALGPLYEQYF
TRBV3-1/TRBV3-2,many,TRBJ1-2,-,TGTGCCAGCAGCCTCCAATCCCGACAGGTCCATGGCTACACCTTC,CASSLQSRQVHGYTF
TRBV2,many,TRBJ2-1,-,TGTGCCAGCAGTGGCCTGACCGGACAAGGGGAGCAGTTCTTC,CASSGLTGQGEQFF
TRBV4-1,-,TRBJ1-1,-,TGCGCCAGCAGCCATACGGGGGGGAACACTGAAGCTTTCTTT,CASSHTGGNTEAFF
TRBV29-1,-,TRBJ2-7,TRBD1,TGCAGCGTAACCAAAGACAGGGGGGTGATGCAGTACTTC,CSVTKDRGVMQYF
TRBV2,-,TRBJ2-7,-,TGTGCCAGCAGTGACGTTGCGGGGAGCTCCTACGAGCAGTACTTC,CASSDVAGSSYEQYF
TRBV6-6,-,TRBJ1-5,-,TGTGCCAGCAGTTACCCGAGCGAGCCCCAGCATTTT,CASSYPSEPQHF
TRBV27,few,TRBJ1-1,-,TGTGCCAGCAGTTTAAGAGGCCGACCGGGGGTGAACACTGAAGCTTTCTTT,CASSLRGRPGVNTEAFF
TRBV6-5,-,TRBJ2-7,TRBD1,TGTGCCAGCAGACTCGGGACAGGGTTTGGCGAGCAGTACTTC,CASRLGTGFGEQYF
TRBV11-1,-,TRBJ2-3,-,TGTGCCAGCGGGAAGAGGGCGAGCACAGATACGCAGTATTTT,CASGKRASTDTQYF
TRBV9,-,TRBJ2-7,TRBD1,TGTGCCAGCAGCGGAGAGGGACAGGGGTTCCACGAGCAGTACTTC,CASSGEGQGFHEQYF
TRBV3-1/TRBV3-2,-,TRBJ2-2,-,TGTGCCAGCAGCCGTCCGAGCGCCGGGGAGCTGTTTTTT,CASSRPSAGELFF
TRBV6-5,-,TRBJ1-3,-,TGTGCCAGCAGTTGGGGAGACTCTGGAAACACCATATATTTT,CASSWGDSGNTIYF
TRBV5-1,few,TRBJ1-2,-,TGCGCCAGCAGCTTGGGGACAGCTAACTATGGCTACACCTTC,CASSLGTANYGYTF
TRBV6-5,-,TRBJ1-1,-,TGTGCCAGCAGTTCCCGGATTCGACAGGTTAACACTGAAGCTTTCTTT,CASSSRIRQVNTEAFF
TRBV27,-,TRBJ1-2,-,TGTGCCAGCAGTCCCCAGGTTAGCACTAGCTATGGCTACACCTTC,CASSPQVSTSYGYTF
TRBV3-1/TRBV3-2,-,TRBJ2-1,TRBD2,TGTGCCAGCAGCCAAGAGCTAGCGGGGGCGGGGGATGAGCAGTTCTTC,CASSQELAGAGDEQFF
TRBV19,-,TRBJ2-7,TRBD1,TGTGCCAGTAGTGCATACAGGGGAAAGAGCGAGCAGTACTTC,CASSAYRGKSEQYF
TRBV7-9,-,TRBJ2-7,TRBD2,TGTGCCAGCAGCATGACTAGCCCGTACGAGCAGTACTTC,CASSMTSPYEQYF
TRBV9,-,TRBJ1-4,TRBD1,TGTGCCAGCAGCGAACAGGGGACGGGTGAAAAACTGTTTTTT,CASSEQGTGEKLFF
TRBV5-6,-,TRBJ2-5,-,TGTGCCAGCAGCCCCCCGAGGGGGACAAAGACCCAGTACTTC,CASSPPRGTKTQYF
TRBV19,few,TRBJ1-6,-,TGTGCCAGTAGTAGTGGGGCGTGGAATTCACCCCTCCACTTT,CASSSGAWNSPLHF
TRBV11-3,-,TRBJ2-5,-,TGTGCCAGCAGCCCGCAAGGAGGCGTCCAAGAGACCCAGTACTTC,CASSPQGGVQETQYF
TRBV5-4,-,TRBJ1-4,-,TGTGCCAGCAGCCCCGGGGGGGGCGCTAATGAAAAACTGTTTTTT,CASSPGGGANEKLFF
TRBV4-3,-,TRBJ2-5,TRBD2,TGCGCCAGCAGCCCATTAGCGGGGGCGATGGAGACCCAGTACTTC,CASSPLAGAMETQYF
TRBV5-1,-,TRBJ2-3,-,TGCGCCAGCAGCCGGGGGGCCACCACAGATACGCAGTATTTT,CASSRGATTDTQYF
TRBV18,-,TRBJ1-1,-,TGTGCCAGCTCACGGGAGACCTCTGAAGCTTTCTTT,CASSRETSEAFF
TRBV21-1,-,TRBJ2-1,-,TGTGCCAGCAGCGAGATACAGGGGCAGAAGATAGAGGATGAGCAGTTCTTC,CASSEIQGQKIEDEQFF
TRBV28,-,TRBJ1-5,-,TGTGCCAGCAGCCACCCGGGAGGTAGCAATCAGCCCCAGCATTTT,CASSHPGGSNQPQHF
TRBV11-2,-,TRBJ2-1,TRBD1,TGTGCCAGCAGCCCAGCCGGGACAGTCAATGAGCAGTTCTTC,CASSPAGTVNEQFF
TRBV29-1,-,TRBJ1-1,TRBD1,TGCAGCGCCGAGACAGGGTACACTGAAGCTTTCTTT,CSAETGYTEAFF
TRBV9,-,TRBJ2-5,TRBD1,TGTGCCAGCACCAGTAGAGGAGACAGGGTAGAGACCCAGTACTTC,CASTSRGDRVETQYF
TRBV18,few,TRBJ1-1,-,TGTGCCAGCTCACCAGGGGCAGGGTCGAACACTGAAGCTTTCTTT,CASSPGAGSNTEAFF
TRBV5-6,-,TRBJ2-1,TRBD2,TGTGCCAGCAGCTTGGATCCTAGCGGGGTCGGGAGTGAGCAGTTCTTC,CASSLDPSGVGSEQFF
TRBV7-2,-,TRBJ1-2,TRBD1,TGTGCCAGCAGCTTGACAGGGCTCGGCTATGGCTACACCTTC,CASSLTGLGYGYTF
TRBV5-1,once,TRBJ1-1,-,TGCGCCAGCAGCTTGGGAGGGGGAACTGAAGCTTTCTTT,CASSLGGGTEAFF
TRBV5-4,-,TRBJ2-5,-,TGTGCCAGCAGCTTGGTCGGCAGGGTGGCCCAAGAGACCCAGTACTTC,CASSLVGRVAQETQYF
TRBV7-8,-,TRBJ1-2,TRBD1,TGTGCCAGCAGCTCGACAGGGGACCATGGCTACACCTTC,CASSSTGDHGYTF
TRBV19,-,TRBJ1-2,-,TGTGCCACCCAACTTAACTATGGCTACACCTTC,CATQLNYGYTF